Below are 11 T cell receptor beta chains sequenced from a single sample in a study of shared clonotypes between healthy human individuals. Produced via immunoSEQ multiplex PCR; TCRdb's table is partial and in-frame only. The repertoire consists of about 1.5 million clones, with approximately 98% occurring once and the leading ten covering approximately 0.44%. Sample: naive CD4+ T cells sorted from blood. Sample subset: CD45RA+ positively selected. These receptors came from a man aged 30 to 39 in good health.

V is TRBV29-1 and J is TRBJ2-7, with 8 bases matching TRBD2. Germline-derived CDR1 and CDR2 are SQVTM and ANQGSEA. The CDR3 is 14 amino acids. The V and J ends lost 5 bases and 7 bases, in that order; junction bases with no gene match: 13. The DNA of the CDR3 is TGCAGCGTTTTAGGGCTAGCGGGTGAGAAGGAGCAGTACTTC. It is translated as CSVLGLAGEKEQYF.

The chain joins TRBV9 to TRBJ2-6, with D unclear. The germline gives CDR1 SGDLS, CDR2 YYNGEE. The CDR3 is 15 amino acids. Trimming left V 1 base short and J 1 base short, with 6 bases between. CDR3 sequence (DNA): TGTGCCAGCAGCGTAAAGGGTTCTGGGGCCAACGTCCTGACTTTC. Its protein product is CASSVKGSGANVLTF. Variable domain in full (rest from reference TRBV9 and TRBJ2-6): DSGVTQTPKHLITATGQRVTLRCSPRSGDLSVYWYQQSLDQGLQFLIQYYNGEERAKGNILERFSAQQFPDLHSELNLSSLELGDSALYFCASSVKGSGANVLTFGAGSRLTVL.

The rearrangement joins TRBV10-3 to TRBJ2-1; TRBD1 might be the D (6 bases). CDR1 and CDR2 from the germline V gene are ENHRY and SYGVKD. Trimming shortened V by 5 bases and J by 7 bases, and 21 bases separated the two germline ends. The CDR3 sequence is 16 residues long. CDR3 region: CAISKQQGAGFNEQFF. CDR3 in DNA: TGTGCCATCAGTAAACAACAGGGTGCTGGGTTTAATGAGCAGTTCTTC.

The chain uses TRBV30 and TRBJ2-2; 7 nucleotides match TRBD2. The CDR3 spans 17 residues. Per the germline V gene, CDR1 is GTSNPN and CDR2 is SVGIG (reference sequence). V was clipped by 3 bases and J by 0 bases; unmatched bases: 10. The CDR3 sequence: CAWRVRRLAANTGELFF. The CDR3 bases are TGTGCCTGGAGGGTCAGAAGGCTAGCGGCGAACACCGGGGAGCTGTTTTTT. Looking up the rest from reference TRBV30 and TRBJ2-2 gives the full variable domain: SQTIHQWPATLVQPVGSPLSLECTVEGTSNPNLYWYRQAAGRGLQLLFYSVGIGQISSEVPQNLSASRPQDRQFILSSKKLLLSDSGFYLCAWRVRRLAANTGELFFGEGSRLTVL.

The chain has TRBV6-5 and TRBJ1-1, with TRBD1 matching 8 bases. The length of the CDR3 is 14 residues. The J segment lost 5 bases and the V segment lost 0 bases, leaving 2 bases of the junction unmatched. The germline gives CDR1 MNHEY, CDR2 SVGAGI. In DNA form, the CDR3 reads TGTGCCAGCAGTTACTCCCAGGGGGCAACTGAAGCTTTCTTT. It is translated as CASSYSQGATEAFF.

This chain joins TRBV7-2 and TRBJ2-7; D gene uncertain. Germline V CDR1 and CDR2: SGHTA, FQGNSA. The CDR3 sequence is 13 residues long. V was pared by 0 bases and J by 6 bases, with 9 bases between. The CDR3 loop reads CASSLAQWGEQYF. DNA of the CDR3: TGTGCCAGCAGCTTAGCGCAGTGGGGCGAGCAGTACTTC. The entire variable domain, with the rest obtained from reference TRBV7-2 and TRBJ2-7, is as follows: GAGVSQSPSNKVTEKGKDVELRCDPISGHTALYWYRQSLGQGLEFLIYFQGNSAPDKSGLPSDRFSAERTGGSVSTLTIQRTQQEDSAVYLCASSLAQWGEQYFGPGTRLTVT.

This sequence joins TRBV25-1 and TRBJ2-4; 8 bases are shared with TRBD1. Germline V gene sequence: CDR1 MGHDK, CDR2 SYGVNS. The CDR3 runs 16 residues. Germline trimming cut 5 bases from V and 3 bases from J; bases unmatched to any gene: 9. The CDR3 protein is CASSPAGGAGKNIQYF. As DNA, the CDR3 is TGTGCCAGCAGTCCGGCAGGGGGCGCTGGCAAAAACATTCAGTACTTC.

V usage is TRBV19 and J usage is TRBJ1-1; D might be TRBD1 (6 bases). Germline V gives CDR1 LNHDA, CDR2 SQIVND (reference sequence). Trimming removed 0 bases at V and 0 bases at J, with 14 bases between. The CDR3 covers 17 residues. The CDR3 region is CASSIEIYRGMNTEAFF. The CDR3 bases are TGTGCCAGTAGTATAGAGATATATAGGGGGATGAACACTGAAGCTTTCTTT.

The V and J genes are TRBV10-1 and TRBJ1-1, with D perhaps matching TRBD1 (5 bases). Trimming shortened V by 4 bases and J by 9 bases, and 9 bases separated the two germline ends. Per the germline V gene, CDR1 is WNHNN and CDR2 is SYGVQD (reference sequence). The CDR3 sequence is 11 residues long. Written as DNA, the CDR3 is TGCGCCAGCAGTGGTCCAGGGCAAGCTTTCTTT. This gives the protein CASSGPGQAFF.

The V call is TRBV10-3, the J call TRBJ2-3, with D tentatively TRBD1 or TRBD2 (5 bases each). The CDR3 extends over 15 amino acids. Deletions cut 3 bases from V and 4 bases from J, with 14 bases between. Germline-derived CDR1 and CDR2 are ENHRY and SYGVKD. The CDR3 region has the DNA TGTGCCATCAGTGATTTTAGCGAAGGGGCAGATACGCAGTATTTT. Residues: CAISDFSEGADTQYF.

V gene TRBV28 combines with J gene TRBJ2-7; 12 bases align to TRBD2. The CDR3 consists of 16 residues. The V gene's germline CDR1 is MDHEN and CDR2 SYDVKM. With V trimmed by 6 bases and J by 3 bases, 9 bases remained unmatched. CDR3 amino acids: CASRTPSGRGNYEQYF. As DNA, the CDR3 is TGTGCCAGCAGGACCCCTAGCGGGAGGGGTAACTACGAGCAGTACTTC.